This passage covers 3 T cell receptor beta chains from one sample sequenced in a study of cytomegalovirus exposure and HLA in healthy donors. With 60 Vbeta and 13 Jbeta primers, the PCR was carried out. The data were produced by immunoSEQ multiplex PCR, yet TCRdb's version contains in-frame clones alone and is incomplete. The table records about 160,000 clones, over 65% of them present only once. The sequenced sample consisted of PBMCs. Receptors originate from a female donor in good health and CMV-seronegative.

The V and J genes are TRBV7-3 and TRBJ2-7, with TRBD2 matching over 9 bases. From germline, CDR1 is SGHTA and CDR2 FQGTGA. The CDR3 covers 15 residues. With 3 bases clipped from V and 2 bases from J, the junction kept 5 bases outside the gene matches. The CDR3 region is CASSFQAGGAYEQYF. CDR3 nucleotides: TGTGCCAGCAGCTTCCAAGCGGGGGGTGCCTACGAGCAGTACTTC.

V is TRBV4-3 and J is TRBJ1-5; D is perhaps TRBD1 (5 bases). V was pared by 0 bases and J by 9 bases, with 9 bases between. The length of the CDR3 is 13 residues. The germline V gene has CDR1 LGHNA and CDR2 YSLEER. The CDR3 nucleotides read TGCGCCAGCAGCCAAGAATGGGGCACGCCCCAGCATTTT. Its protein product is CASSQEWGTPQHF.

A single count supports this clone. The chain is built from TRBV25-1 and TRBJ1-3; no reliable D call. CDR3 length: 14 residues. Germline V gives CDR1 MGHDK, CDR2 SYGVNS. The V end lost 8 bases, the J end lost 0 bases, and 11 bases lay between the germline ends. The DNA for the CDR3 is TGTGCCAGCGGAGGCGTACTCTCTGGAAACACCATATATTTT. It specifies CASGGVLSGNTIYF.